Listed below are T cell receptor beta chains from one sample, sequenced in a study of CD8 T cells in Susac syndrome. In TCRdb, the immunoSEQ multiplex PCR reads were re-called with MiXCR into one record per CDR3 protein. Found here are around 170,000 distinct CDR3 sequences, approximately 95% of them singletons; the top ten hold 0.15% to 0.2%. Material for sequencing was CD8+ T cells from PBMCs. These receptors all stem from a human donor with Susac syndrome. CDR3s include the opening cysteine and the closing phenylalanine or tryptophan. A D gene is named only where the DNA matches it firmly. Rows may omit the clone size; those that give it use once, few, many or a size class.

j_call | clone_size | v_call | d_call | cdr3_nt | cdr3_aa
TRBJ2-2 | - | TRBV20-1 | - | TGCAGTGCCAAGAAAGGGGGAGCGAACACCGGGGAGCTGTTTTTT | CSAKKGGANTGELFF
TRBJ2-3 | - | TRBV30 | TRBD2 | TGTGCCGCACTAGCGGGGGGGCCAGATACGCAGTATTTT | CAALAGGPDTQYF
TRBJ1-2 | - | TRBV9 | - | TGTGCCAGCAGCAGAGCTAACTATGGCTACACCTTC | CASSRANYGYTF
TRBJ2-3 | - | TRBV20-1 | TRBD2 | TGCAGTGCTAGAGATGAACTAGCGGCAACTGTCGATACGCAGTATTTT | CSARDELAATVDTQYF
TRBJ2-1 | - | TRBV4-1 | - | TGCGCCAGCAGCCAAGAGGGGGACTACAATGAGCAGTTCTTC | CASSQEGDYNEQFF
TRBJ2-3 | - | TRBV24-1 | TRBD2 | TGTGCCACCGGGCAGGCCAGCGGGGACACAGATACGCAGTATTTT | CATGQASGDTDTQYF
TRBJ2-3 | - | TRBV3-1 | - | TGTGCCAGCAGCCTTAGTAGCGGATCTAGCACAGATACGCAGTATTTT | CASSLSSGSSTDTQYF
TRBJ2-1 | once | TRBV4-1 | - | TGCGCCAGCAGCCAAGATTCCGGAAATGAGCAGTTCTTC | CASSQDSGNEQFF
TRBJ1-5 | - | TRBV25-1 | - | TGTGCCAGCAGTGCGACAGAGAGCAATCAGCCCCAGCATTTT | CASSATESNQPQHF
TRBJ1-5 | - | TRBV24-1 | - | TGTGCCACCAGTGCGGCAGCGAGCAATCAGCCCCAGCATTTT | CATSAAASNQPQHF
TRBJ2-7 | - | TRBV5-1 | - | TGCGCCAGCAGCGGGAGAGCCGAGCAGTACTTC | CASSGRAEQYF
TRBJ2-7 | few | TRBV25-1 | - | TGTGCCAGCAGTGGTAGGGGCTACGAGCAGTACTTC | CASSGRGYEQYF
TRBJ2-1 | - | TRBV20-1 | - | TGCAGTGCTGGACATAACTTGGGTCTATCCTACAATGAGCAGTTCTTC | CSAGHNLGLSYNEQFF
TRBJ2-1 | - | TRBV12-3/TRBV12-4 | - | TGTGCCAGCAGTGAGGACAGTAAGCAGTTCTTC | CASSEDSKQFF
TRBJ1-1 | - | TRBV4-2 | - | TGTGCCAGCAGACAGGTGAACACTGAAGCTTTCTTT | CASRQVNTEAFF
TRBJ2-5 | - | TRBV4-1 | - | TGCGCCAGCCGACGAGCAGGGGAAGAGACCCAGTACTTC | CASRRAGEETQYF
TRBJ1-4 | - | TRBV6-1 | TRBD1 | TGTGCCAGCAGTCCTACAGGGGAGGGGACTAATGAAAAACTGTTTTTT | CASSPTGEGTNEKLFF
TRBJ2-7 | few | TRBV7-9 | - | TGTGCCAGCAGCTCGGACTCTCCGGGACAGTACTTC | CASSSDSPGQYF
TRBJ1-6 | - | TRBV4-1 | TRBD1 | TGCGCCAGCAGCCCGAGGACAGGGAATAATTCACCCCTCCACTTT | CASSPRTGNNSPLHF
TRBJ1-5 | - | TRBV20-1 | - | TGCAGTGCTAGAGGAGGGAGGAAGCCCCAGCATTTT | CSARGGRKPQHF
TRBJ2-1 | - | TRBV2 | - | TGTGCCAGCAGGGAGGGACAATACAATGAGCAGTTCTTC | CASREGQYNEQFF
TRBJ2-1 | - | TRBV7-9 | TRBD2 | TGTGCCAGCCTACAACTAGCGGGGGTAGACAATGAGCAGTTCTTC | CASLQLAGVDNEQFF
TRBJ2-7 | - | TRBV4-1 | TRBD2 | TGCGCCAGCAGCCAAGGCTTTGCGGGAGCGGACGAGCAGTACTTC | CASSQGFAGADEQYF
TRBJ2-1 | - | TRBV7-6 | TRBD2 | TGTGCCAGCAGCTTAGCTAGCGGGGGCCCCAACTCCTACAATGAGCAGTTCTTC | CASSLASGGPNSYNEQFF
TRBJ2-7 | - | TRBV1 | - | TGCACCAGCAGCGGCCTGCCCTACGAGCAGTACTTC | CTSSGLPYEQYF
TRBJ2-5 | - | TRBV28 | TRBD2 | TGTGCCAGCAGCCCAGCGGGGGGGTACCAAGAGACCCAGTACTTC | CASSPAGGYQETQYF
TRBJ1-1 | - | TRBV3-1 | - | TGTGCCAGCAGCACGGCAGGGGAAAAGCTGGCAGCTTTCTTT | CASSTAGEKLAAFF
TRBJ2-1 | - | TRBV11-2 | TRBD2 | TGTGCCAGCAGCCGTGAGTCGGGGGGCTCCTACAATGAGCAGTTCTTC | CASSRESGGSYNEQFF
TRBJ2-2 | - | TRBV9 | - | TGTGCCAGCAGCGTAGCTGCGCTACGTATTAACACCGGGGAGCTGTTTTTT | CASSVAALRINTGELFF
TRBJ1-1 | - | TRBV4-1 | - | TGCGCCAGCAGCCAAGCCAAGGCGGGGACTGAAGCTTTCTTT | CASSQAKAGTEAFF
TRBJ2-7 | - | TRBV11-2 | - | TGTGCCAGCAGCTTAGGTGCCCGATACTACGAGCAGTACTTC | CASSLGARYYEQYF
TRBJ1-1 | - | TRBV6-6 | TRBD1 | TGTGCCAGCAGCCCAGGACAGGTTATGACTGAAGCTTTCTTT | CASSPGQVMTEAFF
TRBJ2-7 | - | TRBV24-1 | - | TGTGCCACCAGTGAAAGCGGGTCCTCCTACGAGCAGTACTTC | CATSESGSSYEQYF
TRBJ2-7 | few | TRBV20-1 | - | TGCAGTGCTCGGGGCGGGTACGAGCAGTACTTC | CSARGGYEQYF
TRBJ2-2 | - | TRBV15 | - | TGTGCCACCAGCAGCCAACGAAACTCCGGGGAGCTGTTTTTT | CATSSQRNSGELFF
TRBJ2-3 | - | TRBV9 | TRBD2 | TGTGCCAGCAGCCTACTCGGACTAGCGGGGGCAGATACGCAGTATTTT | CASSLLGLAGADTQYF
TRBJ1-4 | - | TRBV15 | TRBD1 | TGTGCCACCAGCAGAGATCTTTTACGACGGACAGGGCTGAAACTGTTTTTT | CATSRDLLRRTGLKLFF
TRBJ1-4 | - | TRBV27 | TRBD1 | TGTGCCAGCAGTTTATGGACACCTCCGGGACAGGGTTTTTTCACTAATGAAAAACTGTTTTTT | CASSLWTPPGQGFFTNEKLFF
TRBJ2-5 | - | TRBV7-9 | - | TGTGCCAGCAGCTCTCGCGGGGTTGAGACCCAGTACTTC | CASSSRGVETQYF
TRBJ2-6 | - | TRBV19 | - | TGTGCCAGTAATGGGGGTTTGTACTCCATCTCTGGGGCCAACGTCCTGACTTTC | CASNGGLYSISGANVLTF
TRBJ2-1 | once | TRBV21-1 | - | TGTGCCAGCAGCACCGAGACGGACAGAAACTACAATGAGCAGTTCTTC | CASSTETDRNYNEQFF
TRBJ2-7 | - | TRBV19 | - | TGTGCCAGTAGTCCCGGGGTACGAGGTGGCGAGCAGTACTTC | CASSPGVRGGEQYF